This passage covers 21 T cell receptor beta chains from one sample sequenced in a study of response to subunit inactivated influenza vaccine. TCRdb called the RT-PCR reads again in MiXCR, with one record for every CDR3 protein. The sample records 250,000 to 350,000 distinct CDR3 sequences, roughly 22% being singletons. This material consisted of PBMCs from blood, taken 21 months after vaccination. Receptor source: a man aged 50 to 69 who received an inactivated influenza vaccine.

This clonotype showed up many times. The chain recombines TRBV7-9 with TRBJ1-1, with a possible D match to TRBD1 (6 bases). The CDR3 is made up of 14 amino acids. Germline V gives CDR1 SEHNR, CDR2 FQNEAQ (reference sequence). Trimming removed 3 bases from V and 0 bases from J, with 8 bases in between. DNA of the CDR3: TGTGCCAGCAGCTTGGGGGACATGAACACTGAAGCTTTCTTT. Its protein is CASSLGDMNTEAFF.

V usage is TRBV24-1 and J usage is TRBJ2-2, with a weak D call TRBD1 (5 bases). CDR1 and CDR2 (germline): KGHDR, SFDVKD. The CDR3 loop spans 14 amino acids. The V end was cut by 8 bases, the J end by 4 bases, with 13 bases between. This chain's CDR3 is CATTAGSVTGELFF. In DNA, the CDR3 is TGTGCCACCACAGCAGGGTCGGTCACCGGGGAGCTGTTTTTT.

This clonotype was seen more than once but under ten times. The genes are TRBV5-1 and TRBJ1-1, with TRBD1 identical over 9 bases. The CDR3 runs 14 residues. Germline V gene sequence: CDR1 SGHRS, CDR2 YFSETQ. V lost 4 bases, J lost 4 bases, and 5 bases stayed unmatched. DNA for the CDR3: TGCGCCAGCAGCCAGGACAGGGGAACCACTGAAGCTTTCTTT. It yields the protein CASSQDRGTTEAFF.

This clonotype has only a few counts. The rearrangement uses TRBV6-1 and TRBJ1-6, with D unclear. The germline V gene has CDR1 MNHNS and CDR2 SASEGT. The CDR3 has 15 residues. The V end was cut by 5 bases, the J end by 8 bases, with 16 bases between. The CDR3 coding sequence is TGTGCCAGCAGTCCCCCCCGGGTTTGGGATTCACCCCTCCACTTT. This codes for CASSPPRVWDSPLHF.

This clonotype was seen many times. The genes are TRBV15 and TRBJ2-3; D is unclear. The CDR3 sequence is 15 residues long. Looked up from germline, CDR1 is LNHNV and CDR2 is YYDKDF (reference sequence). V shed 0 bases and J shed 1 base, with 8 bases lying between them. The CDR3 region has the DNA TGTGCCACCAGCAGAGATCGAGAAGGCACAGATACGCAGTATTTT. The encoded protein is CATSRDREGTDTQYF. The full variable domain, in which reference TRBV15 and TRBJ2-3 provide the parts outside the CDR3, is DAMVIQNPRYQVTQFGKPVTLSCSQTLNHNVMYWYQQKSSQAPKLLFHYYDKDFNNEADTPDNFQSRRPNTSFCFLDIRSPGLGDTAMYLCATSRDREGTDTQYFGPGTRLTVL.

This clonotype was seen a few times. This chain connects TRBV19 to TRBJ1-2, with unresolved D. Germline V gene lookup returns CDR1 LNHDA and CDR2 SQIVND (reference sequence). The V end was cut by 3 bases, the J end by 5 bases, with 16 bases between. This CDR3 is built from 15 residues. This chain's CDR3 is CASSIAGSKRYGYTF. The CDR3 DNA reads TGTGCCAGTAGTATCGCTGGCAGCAAAAGATATGGCTACACCTTC. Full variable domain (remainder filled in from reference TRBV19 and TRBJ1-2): DGGITQSPKYLFRKEGQNVTLSCEQNLNHDAMYWYRQDPGQGLRLIYYSQIVNDFQKGDIAEGYSVSREKKESFPLTVTSAQKNPTAFYLCASSIAGSKRYGYTFGSGTRLTVV.

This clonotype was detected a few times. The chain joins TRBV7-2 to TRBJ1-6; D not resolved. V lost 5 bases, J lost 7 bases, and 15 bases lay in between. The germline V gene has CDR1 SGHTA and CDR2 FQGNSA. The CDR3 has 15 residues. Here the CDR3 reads CASSPQRPRNSPLHF. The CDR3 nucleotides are TGTGCCAGCAGCCCTCAAAGGCCGCGCAATTCACCCCTCCACTTT.

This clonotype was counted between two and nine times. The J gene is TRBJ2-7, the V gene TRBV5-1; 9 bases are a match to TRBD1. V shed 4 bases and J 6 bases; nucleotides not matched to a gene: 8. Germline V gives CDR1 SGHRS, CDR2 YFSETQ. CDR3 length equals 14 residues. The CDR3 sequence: CASSTGTGGFEQYF. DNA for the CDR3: TGCGCCAGCAGCACAGGAACAGGGGGCTTCGAGCAGTACTTC.

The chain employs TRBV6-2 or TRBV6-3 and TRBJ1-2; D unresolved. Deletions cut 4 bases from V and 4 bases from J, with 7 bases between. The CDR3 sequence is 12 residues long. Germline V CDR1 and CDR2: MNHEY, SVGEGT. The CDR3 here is CASSSSFYGYTF. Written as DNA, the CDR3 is TGTGCCAGCAGTTCATCCTTCTATGGCTACACCTTC.

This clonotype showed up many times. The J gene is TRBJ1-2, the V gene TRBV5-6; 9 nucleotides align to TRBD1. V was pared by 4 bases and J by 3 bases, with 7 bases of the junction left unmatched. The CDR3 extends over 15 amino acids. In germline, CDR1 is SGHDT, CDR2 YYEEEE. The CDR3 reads CASSTLTGGDYGYTF. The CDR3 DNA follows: TGTGCCAGCAGCACACTCACAGGGGGCGACTATGGCTACACCTTC.

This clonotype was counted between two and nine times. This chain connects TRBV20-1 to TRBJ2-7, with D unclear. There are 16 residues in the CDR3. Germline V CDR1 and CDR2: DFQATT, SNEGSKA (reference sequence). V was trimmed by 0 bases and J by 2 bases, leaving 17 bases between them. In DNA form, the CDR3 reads TGCAGTGCTAGAGATCTACAGAGGATCGATCCCTACGAGCAGTACTTC. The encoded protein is CSARDLQRIDPYEQYF.

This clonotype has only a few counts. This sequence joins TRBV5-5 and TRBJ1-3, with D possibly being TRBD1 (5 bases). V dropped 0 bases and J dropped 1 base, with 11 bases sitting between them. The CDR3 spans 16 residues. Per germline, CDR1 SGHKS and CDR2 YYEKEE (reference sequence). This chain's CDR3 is CASSLGDSSSGNTIYF. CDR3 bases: TGTGCCAGCAGCTTGGGGGACTCTTCATCTGGAAACACCATATATTTT.

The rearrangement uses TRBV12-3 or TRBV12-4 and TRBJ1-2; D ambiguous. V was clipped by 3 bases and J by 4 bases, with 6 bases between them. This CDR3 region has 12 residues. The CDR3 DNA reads TGTGCCAGCAGTTTGGTCAGCTATGGCTACACCTTC. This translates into CASSLVSYGYTF.

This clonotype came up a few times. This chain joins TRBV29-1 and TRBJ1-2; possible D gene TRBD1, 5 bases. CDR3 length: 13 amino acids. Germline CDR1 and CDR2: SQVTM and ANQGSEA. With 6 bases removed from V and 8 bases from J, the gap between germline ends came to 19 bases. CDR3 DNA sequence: TGCAGCGTGGCGGGGGAGCCCTCGTTCGGCTACACCTTC. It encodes CSVAGEPSFGYTF.

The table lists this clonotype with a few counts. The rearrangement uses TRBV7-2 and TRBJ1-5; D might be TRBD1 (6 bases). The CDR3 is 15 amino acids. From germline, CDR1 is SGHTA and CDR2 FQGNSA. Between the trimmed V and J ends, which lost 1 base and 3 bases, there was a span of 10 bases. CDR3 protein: CASSLVAGDNQPQHF. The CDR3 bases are TGTGCCAGCAGCTTAGTGGCAGGGGACAATCAGCCCCAGCATTTT.

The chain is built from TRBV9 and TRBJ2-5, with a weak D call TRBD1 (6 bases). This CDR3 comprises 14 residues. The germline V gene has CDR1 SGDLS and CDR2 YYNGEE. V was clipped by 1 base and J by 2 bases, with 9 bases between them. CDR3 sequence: CASSVLQGQETQYF. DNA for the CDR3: TGTGCCAGCAGCGTATTACAGGGACAAGAGACCCAGTACTTC.

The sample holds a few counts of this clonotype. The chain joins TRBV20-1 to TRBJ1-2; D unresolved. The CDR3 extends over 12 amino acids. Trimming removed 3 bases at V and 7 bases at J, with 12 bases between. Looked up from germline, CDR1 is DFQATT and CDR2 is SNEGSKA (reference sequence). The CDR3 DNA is TGCAGTGCTAGTTACGTGGGGTTTGGCTACACCTTC. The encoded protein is CSASYVGFGYTF.

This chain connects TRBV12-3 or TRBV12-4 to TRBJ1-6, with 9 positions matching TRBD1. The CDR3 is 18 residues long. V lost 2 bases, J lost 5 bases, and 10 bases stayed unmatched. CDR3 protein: CASSLSHNRDRDNSPLHF. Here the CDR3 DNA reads TGTGCCAGCAGTTTATCACACAACCGGGACAGGGATAATTCACCCCTCCACTTT.

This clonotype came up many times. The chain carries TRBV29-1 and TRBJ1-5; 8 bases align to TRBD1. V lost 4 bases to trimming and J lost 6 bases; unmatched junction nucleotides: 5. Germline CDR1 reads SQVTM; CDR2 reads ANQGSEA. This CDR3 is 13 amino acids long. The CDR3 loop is CSVAQGEGQPQHF. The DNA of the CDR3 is TGCAGCGTTGCACAGGGGGAAGGTCAGCCCCAGCATTTT.

Written as DNA, the CDR3 is TGTGCCAGCAGCCAAGGCCCAAACTACACCTTC. Translating gives CASSQGPNYTF. The chain recombines TRBV4-2 with TRBJ1-2, with unresolved D. Germline V CDR1 and CDR2: LGHNA, YNFKEQ. The CDR3 contains 11 residues. V was cut by 1 base and J by 10 bases, with 7 bases left in between.

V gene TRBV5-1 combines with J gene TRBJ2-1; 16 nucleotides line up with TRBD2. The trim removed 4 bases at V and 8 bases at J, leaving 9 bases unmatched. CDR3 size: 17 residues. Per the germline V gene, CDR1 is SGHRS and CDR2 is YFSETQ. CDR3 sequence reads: CASSPGLAGGSWHEQFF. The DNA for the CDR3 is TGCGCCAGCAGCCCGGGACTAGCGGGAGGGAGTTGGCATGAGCAGTTCTTC.